This entry concerns a single T cell receptor (beta chain). This sample was included in a study of blood T cell repertoires in COVID-19. Background on the study: Specimens from acute and convalescent COVID-19 originated in the United States, Italy and Spain. In each case, the material was cDNA or gDNA derived from T cells, B-cell-depleted T cells, or PBMCs.

CDR3 length: 17 residues. Looked up from germline, CDR1 is MGHDK and CDR2 is SYGVNS. J gave up 6 bases and V 5 bases, and 14 bases lay outside the gene matches. Sequencing used immunoSEQ multiplex PCR; TCRdb keeps in-frame clones, though not all of them. The table has 200,000 to 250,000 clones, over 80% seen once; the top ten hold roughly 1.3%. This sequence originates from a woman aged 30 to 39 with COVID-19, enrolled during active disease. The rearrangement links TRBV25-1 to TRBJ2-3, with TRBD1 matching 10 bases. Sequenced sample: peripheral blood. The CDR3 sequence is CASSLSGTGEMGDTQYF. CDR3 DNA sequence: TGTGCCAGCAGTTTATCCGGGACAGGGGAGATGGGGGATACGCAGTATTTT.